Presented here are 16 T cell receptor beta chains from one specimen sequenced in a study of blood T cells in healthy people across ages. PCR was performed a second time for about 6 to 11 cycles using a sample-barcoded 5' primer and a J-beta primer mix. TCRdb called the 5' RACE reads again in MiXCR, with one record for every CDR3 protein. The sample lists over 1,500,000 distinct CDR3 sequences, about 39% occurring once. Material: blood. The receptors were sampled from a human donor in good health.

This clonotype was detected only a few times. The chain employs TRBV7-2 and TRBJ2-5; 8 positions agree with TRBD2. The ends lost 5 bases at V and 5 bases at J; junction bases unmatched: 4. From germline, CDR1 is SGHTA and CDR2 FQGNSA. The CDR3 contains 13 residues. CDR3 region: CASSRGGTETQYF. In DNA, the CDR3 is TGTGCCAGCAGCCGCGGGGGGACGGAGACCCAGTACTTC.

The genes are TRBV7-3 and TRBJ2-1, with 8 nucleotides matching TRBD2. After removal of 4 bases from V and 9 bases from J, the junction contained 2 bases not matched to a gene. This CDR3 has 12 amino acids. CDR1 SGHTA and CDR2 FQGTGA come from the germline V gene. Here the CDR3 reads CASSSSGSEQFF. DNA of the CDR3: TGTGCCAGCAGCTCGAGCGGGAGTGAGCAGTTCTTC.

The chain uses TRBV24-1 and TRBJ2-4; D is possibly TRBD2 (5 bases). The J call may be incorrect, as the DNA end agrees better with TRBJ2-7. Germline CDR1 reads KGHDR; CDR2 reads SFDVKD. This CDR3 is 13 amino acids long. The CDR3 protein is CATSERASFEQYF. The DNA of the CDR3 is TGTGCCACCAGTGAGCGGGCTTCTTTCGAGCAGTACTTC.

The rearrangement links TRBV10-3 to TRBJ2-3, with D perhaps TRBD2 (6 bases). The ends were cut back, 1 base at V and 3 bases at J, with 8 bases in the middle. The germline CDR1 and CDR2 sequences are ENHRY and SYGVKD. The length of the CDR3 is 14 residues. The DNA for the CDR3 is TGTGCCATCAGTGAGTTCGGGGGAACAGATACGCAGTATTTT. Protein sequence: CAISEFGGTDTQYF.

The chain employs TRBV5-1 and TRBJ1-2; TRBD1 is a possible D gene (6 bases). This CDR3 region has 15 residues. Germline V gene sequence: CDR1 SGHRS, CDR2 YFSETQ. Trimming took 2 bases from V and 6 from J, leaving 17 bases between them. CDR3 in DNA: TGCGCCAGCAGCTTCGACCCCGGCAGGGGAGATGGCTACACCTTC. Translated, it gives CASSFDPGRGDGYTF.

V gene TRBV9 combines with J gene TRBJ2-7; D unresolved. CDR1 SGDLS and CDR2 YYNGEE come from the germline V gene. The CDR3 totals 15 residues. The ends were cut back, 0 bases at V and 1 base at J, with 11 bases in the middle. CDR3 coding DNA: TGTGCCAGCAGCGTAGGAATGGAGTTATCCTACGAGCAGTACTTC. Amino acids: CASSVGMELSYEQYF.

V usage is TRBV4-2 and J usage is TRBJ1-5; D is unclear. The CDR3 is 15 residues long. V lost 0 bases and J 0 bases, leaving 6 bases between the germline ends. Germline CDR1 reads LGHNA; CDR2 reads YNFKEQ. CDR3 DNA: TGTGCCAGCAGCCAAGACGGGGATAGCAATCAGCCCCAGCATTTT. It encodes CASSQDGDSNQPQHF.

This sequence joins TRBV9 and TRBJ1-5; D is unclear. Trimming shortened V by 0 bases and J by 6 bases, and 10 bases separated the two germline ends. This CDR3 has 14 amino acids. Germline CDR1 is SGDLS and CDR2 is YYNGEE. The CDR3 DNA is TGTGCCAGCAGCGTAGACCACACGGGTCAGCCCCAGCATTTT. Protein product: CASSVDHTGQPQHF.

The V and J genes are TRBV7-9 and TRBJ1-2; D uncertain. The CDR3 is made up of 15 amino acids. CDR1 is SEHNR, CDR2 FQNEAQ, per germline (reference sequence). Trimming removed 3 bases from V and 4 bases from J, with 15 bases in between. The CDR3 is CASSFDKTGFYGYTF. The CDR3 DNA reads TGTGCCAGCAGCTTCGATAAGACGGGATTCTATGGCTACACCTTC.

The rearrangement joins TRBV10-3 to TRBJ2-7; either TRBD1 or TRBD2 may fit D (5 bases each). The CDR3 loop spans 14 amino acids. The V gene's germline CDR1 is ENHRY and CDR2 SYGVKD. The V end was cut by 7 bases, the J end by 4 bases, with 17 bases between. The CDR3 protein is CAITVGPQEYEQYF. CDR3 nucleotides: TGTGCCATCACCGTGGGACCCCAGGAATACGAGCAGTACTTC.

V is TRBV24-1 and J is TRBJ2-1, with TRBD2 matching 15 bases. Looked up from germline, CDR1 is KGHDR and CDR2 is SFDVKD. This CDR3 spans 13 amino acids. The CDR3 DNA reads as TGTGCAGCCGGGACTAGCGGGGGGAACGGGCAGTTCTTC. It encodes CAAGTSGGNGQFF.

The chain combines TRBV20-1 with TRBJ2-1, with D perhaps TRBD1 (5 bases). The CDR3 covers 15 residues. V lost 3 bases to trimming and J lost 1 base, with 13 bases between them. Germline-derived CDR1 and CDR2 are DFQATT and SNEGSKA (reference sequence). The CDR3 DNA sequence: TGCAGTGCTAGGGTAATGGGGCTTTCCTACAATGAGCAGTTCTTC. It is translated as CSARVMGLSYNEQFF.

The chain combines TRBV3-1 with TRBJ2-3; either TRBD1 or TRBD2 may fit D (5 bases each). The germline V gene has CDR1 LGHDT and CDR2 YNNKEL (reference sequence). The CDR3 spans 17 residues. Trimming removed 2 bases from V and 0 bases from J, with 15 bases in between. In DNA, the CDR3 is TGTGCCAGCAGCCAACTAAGGACGGGACCGAGCACAGATACGCAGTATTTT. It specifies CASSQLRTGPSTDTQYF.

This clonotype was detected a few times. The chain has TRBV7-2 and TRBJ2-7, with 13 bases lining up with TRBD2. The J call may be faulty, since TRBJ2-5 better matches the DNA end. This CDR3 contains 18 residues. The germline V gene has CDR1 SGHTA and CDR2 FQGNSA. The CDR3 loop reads CASSLAGLAGASQETQYF. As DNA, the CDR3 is TGTGCCAGCAGCTTAGCTGGACTAGCGGGGGCCTCCCAAGAGACCCAGTACTTC.

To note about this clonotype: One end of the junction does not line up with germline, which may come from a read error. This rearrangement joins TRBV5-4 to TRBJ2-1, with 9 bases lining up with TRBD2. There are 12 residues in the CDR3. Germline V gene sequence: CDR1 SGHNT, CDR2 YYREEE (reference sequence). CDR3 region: CAGRSPGLAQFF. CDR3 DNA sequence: TGTGCCGGCAGATCTCCGGGACTAGCGCAGTTCTTC.

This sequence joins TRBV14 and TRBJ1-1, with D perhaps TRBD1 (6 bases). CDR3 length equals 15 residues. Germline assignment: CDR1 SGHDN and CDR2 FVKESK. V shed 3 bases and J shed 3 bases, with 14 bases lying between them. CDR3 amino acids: CASSHVGGRDTEAFF. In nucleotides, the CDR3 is TGTGCCAGCAGCCACGTCGGGGGGCGAGACACTGAAGCTTTCTTT.